This T cell receptor (beta chain) emerged from a study of OX40 agonist ivuxolimab in advanced cancers. Looking at the study overall: Ivuxolimab, an agonist antibody against OX40 (CD134), was given to patients. At 0.01 to 10 mg/kg, ivuxolimab was administered intravenously to patients every 2 weeks.

Repertoires were generated with immunoSEQ multiplex PCR, while TCRdb's copy carries only in-frame clones and drops some. The data show 30,000 to 35,000 clones, approximately 90% seen once. Findings and limits, study-wide: The CD4+ and CD8+ T cells in the blood had expanded clonally by week 6 at 0.1 to 3.0 mg/kg. CD8+ T cells averaged more expanded clones than CD4+.

Of note for this clone: Its cognate antigen is unknown.

This receptor was identified in an adult with an advanced solid tumor such as melanoma, head and neck, liver or kidney cancer. Sequenced material: CD4+ or CD8+ T cells sorted from blood, taken in a trial of the OX40 agonist ivuxolimab.

The CDR3 reads CASSLEAGGGNQPQHF. CDR3 DNA: TGCGCCAGCAGCTTGGAGGCAGGGGGCGGCAATCAGCCCCAGCATTTT. J is TRBJ1-5 and V is TRBV5-1, with 8 positions matching TRBD1. The CDR3 length is 16 residues. Per the germline V gene, CDR1 is SGHRS and CDR2 is YFSETQ. V gave up 0 bases and J gave up 2 bases; unmatched junction bases: 4. Full variable domain (rest looked up from reference TRBV5-1 and TRBJ1-5): KAGVTQTPRYLIKTRGQQVTLSCSPISGHRSVSWYQQTPGQGLQFLFEYFSETQRNKGNFPGRFSGRQFSNSRSEMNVSTLELGDSALYLCASSLEAGGGNQPQHFGDGTRLSIL.